This T cell receptor beta chain was captured by sequencing in a study of blood T cell repertoires in COVID-19. The CDR3 loop spans 16 amino acids. Per the authors' pipeline: The assay estimated nucleated cells by amplifying reference gene primers. This table comes from immunoSEQ multiplex PCR, and its TCRdb copy is limited to in-frame clones, with some not included. V, J and clone size reflect that table, while D and trimming were determined from the DNA. The sample contains around 180,000 clones, around 80% of which appear only once. Study members were between about 18 and 100 years old and lived in fewer than 30 US regions. Participant reports of clinical history set cohort assignment.

The chain uses TRBV21-1 and TRBJ2-7; TRBD1 is taken as the D call from the table, unchecked against the DNA. TRBV21-1 has pseudogene status. The clonotype comes from a woman in her forties or fifties with acute COVID-19. Sample: PBMCs or T cells enriched from blood (not recorded which). The CDR3 spells CASSKRQVPSSYEQYV. CDR3 DNA sequence: TGTGCCAGCAGCAAACGACAGGTACCTAGCTCCTACGAGCAGTACGTC.